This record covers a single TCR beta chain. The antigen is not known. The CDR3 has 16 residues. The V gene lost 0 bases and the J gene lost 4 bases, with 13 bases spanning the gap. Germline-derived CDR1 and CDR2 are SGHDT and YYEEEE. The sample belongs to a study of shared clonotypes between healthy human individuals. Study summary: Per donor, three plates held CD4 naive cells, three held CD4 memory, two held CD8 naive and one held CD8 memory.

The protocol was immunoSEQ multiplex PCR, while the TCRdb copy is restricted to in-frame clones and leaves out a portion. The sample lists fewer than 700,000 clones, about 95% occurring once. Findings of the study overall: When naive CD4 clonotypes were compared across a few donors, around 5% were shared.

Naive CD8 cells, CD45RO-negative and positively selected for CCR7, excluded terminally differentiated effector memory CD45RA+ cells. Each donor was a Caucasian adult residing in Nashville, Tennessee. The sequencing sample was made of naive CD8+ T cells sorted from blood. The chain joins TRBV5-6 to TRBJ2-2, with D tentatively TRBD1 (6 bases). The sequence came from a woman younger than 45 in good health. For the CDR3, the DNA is TGTGCCAGCAGCTTGGCCGTCGAAGGGGGCACCGGGGAGCTGTTTTTT. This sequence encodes CASSLAVEGGTGELFF. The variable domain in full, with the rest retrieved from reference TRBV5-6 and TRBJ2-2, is DAGVTQSPTHLIKTRGQQVTLRCSPKSGHDTVSWYQQALGQGPQFIFQYYEEEERQRGNFPDRFSGHQFPNYSSELNVNALLLGDSALYLCASSLAVEGGTGELFFGEGSRLTVL.